This TCR beta chain was sequenced for a study of cytomegalovirus exposure and HLA in healthy donors. Notes on the study in general: Most TCR beta V segments were productive about 90% or about 30% of the time in an earlier analysis. Among the most significant clusters, several appeared linked to common viral pathogens in a later analysis.

As for this clone: The antigen is not known.

PCR used 60 Vbeta primers and 13 Jbeta primers. Study processing details: In a later analysis, around 12 million of 65 million to 80 million unique beta chains occurred in at least two donors. Only in-frame clones appear in the TCRdb table, and some are missing; sequencing was by immunoSEQ multiplex PCR. V and J calls and clone size are those listed in that table; D and trimming were worked out from the DNA. This sample has over 150,000 clones; roughly 67% occur once, and the top ten carry about 5%. The germline CDR1 and CDR2 sequences are SGHTA and FQGNSA. V lost 1 base, J lost 8 bases, and 8 bases stayed unmatched. The CDR3 spans 15 residues. Nominally healthy donors were sampled, though unrecorded immune exposures were likely.

V is TRBV7-2 and J is TRBJ2-3; 8 positions match TRBD2. This TCR came from a woman aged 18-29 years in good health and CMV-seropositive. Material: PBMCs. Here the CDR3 reads CASSLGRGAPATQYF. CDR3 nucleotides: TGTGCCAGCAGCTTAGGGCGGGGGGCCCCGGCTACGCAGTATTTT. The full variable domain, rest sourced from reference TRBV7-2 and TRBJ2-3, is GAGVSQSPSNKVTEKGKDVELRCDPISGHTALYWYRQSLGQGLEFLIYFQGNSAPDKSGLPSDRFSAERTGGSVSTLTIQRTQQEDSAVYLCASSLGRGAPATQYFGPGTRLTVL.